The 7 T cell receptor beta chains given below trace back to one sample, sequenced in a study of OX40 agonist ivuxolimab in advanced cancers. Generated by immunoSEQ multiplex PCR, the TCRdb table keeps only in-frame clones and is missing some. The table has over 25,000 clones, 82% seen once. Here the sequenced sample was CD4+ or CD8+ T cells sorted from blood, taken in a trial of the OX40 agonist ivuxolimab. The source of these receptors is an adult with an advanced solid tumor such as melanoma, head and neck, liver or kidney cancer.

CDR3 in DNA: TGTGCCAGCTCACCGGGAGTCGGGGGCACTGAAGCTTTCTTT. As protein: CASSPGVGGTEAFF. The chain carries TRBV18 and TRBJ1-1; maybe TRBD1 (5 bases). The CDR3 spans 14 residues. Trimming took off 3 bases at V and 4 bases at J, with 12 bases between the two ends. Germline assignment: CDR1 KGHSH and CDR2 LQKENI.

The chain has TRBV7-2 and TRBJ2-7, with 10 nucleotides matching TRBD1. After removal of 5 bases from V and 2 bases from J, the junction contained 3 bases not matched to a gene. In germline, CDR1 is SGHTA, CDR2 FQGNSA. This CDR3 spans 14 amino acids. The CDR3 protein is CASSPGTGAYEQYF. Written as DNA, the CDR3 is TGTGCCAGCAGCCCTGGGACAGGGGCCTACGAGCAGTACTTC.

The chain carries TRBV7-3 and TRBJ2-2; tentative D call: TRBD1 (6 bases). V shed 6 bases and J shed 2 bases, with 10 bases lying between them. Germline values: CDR1 SGHTA, CDR2 FQGTGA. CDR3 length equals 14 residues. CDR3 loop: CASRGGANTGELFF. Here the CDR3 DNA reads TGTGCCAGCAGAGGGGGAGCTAACACCGGGGAGCTGTTTTTT.

The genes are TRBV4-1 and TRBJ1-4; no reliable D call. The CDR3 length is 13 residues. Deletions cut 5 bases from V and 4 bases from J, with 8 bases between. Germline loops: CDR1 MGHRA, CDR2 YSYEKL. In nucleotides, the CDR3 is TGCGCCAGCAGCAATAGGGTTAATGAAAAACTGTTTTTT. It codes for CASSNRVNEKLFF.

This clone was found once. The chain employs TRBV7-2 and TRBJ1-2; no definite D call. The CDR3 extends over 14 amino acids. V lost 0 bases and J 7 bases, leaving 12 bases between the germline ends. Germline V lookup: CDR1 SGHTA, CDR2 FQGNSA. CDR3 bases: TGTGCCAGCAGCTTAGCGTTCAGTTCCTCTGGCTACACCTTC. Its translation is CASSLAFSSSGYTF. The full variable domain, rest sourced from reference TRBV7-2 and TRBJ1-2, is GAGVSQSPSNKVTEKGKDVELRCDPISGHTALYWYRQSLGQGLEFLIYFQGNSAPDKSGLPSDRFSAERTGGSVSTLTIQRTQQEDSAVYLCASSLAFSSSGYTFGSGTRLTVV.

This chain connects TRBV9 to TRBJ2-1; maybe TRBD2 (6 bases). Germline V gene lookup returns CDR1 SGDLS and CDR2 YYNGEE. The CDR3 is 12 amino acids. Trimming pared 4 bases from V and 12 bases from J, leaving 14 bases between. The CDR3 DNA reads as TGTGCCAGCAGCTCCTCGGGACTGGGGCAGTTCTTC. It translates to CASSSSGLGQFF.

This rearrangement joins TRBV28 to TRBJ2-2; TRBD2 is a possible D gene (5 bases). Germline CDR1 reads MDHEN; CDR2 reads SYDVKM. V was shortened by 2 bases and J by 7 bases, with 11 bases between the two germline ends. The CDR3 totals 14 residues. The CDR3 DNA sequence: TGTGCCAGCAGTTTAGGCGGGTCGGGCGGGGAGCTGTTTTTT. Its protein product is CASSLGGSGGELFF.